This T cell receptor beta chain was obtained from a study of beta chain features in type 1 diabetes. Sequenced material consisted of expressed TCRB transcripts (all of the isolated RNA was reverse transcribed). This table comes from immunoSEQ multiplex PCR, and its TCRdb copy is limited to in-frame clones, with some not included. The sample has 600,000 to 700,000 clones, around 12% seen once; the top ten hold roughly 0.11%. There are a few counts of this clone. The antigen is not known. Study-wide results and caveats: Shortening of TCRB CDR3s, moderate but significant, appeared in all four CD4+ subsets of Type 1 diabetes patients.

The germline V and J ends were trimmed by 5 bases and 10 bases, with 15 bases remaining between them. The CDR3 consists of 14 residues. Per germline, CDR1 SGHTA and CDR2 FQGNSA. The chain recombines TRBV7-2 with TRBJ1-6; D is perhaps TRBD1 (6 bases). Sample: naive CD4+ T cells from blood. The source is a man aged 25 to 45 with type 1 diabetes. CDR3 protein: CASSLRQAHSPLHF. CDR3 nucleotide sequence: TGTGCCAGCAGCCTAAGACAGGCGCACTCACCCCTCCACTTT.